The TCR beta chain under discussion was sequenced for a study of PD-1 blockade in classical Hodgkin lymphoma. The germline V and J ends were trimmed by 4 bases and 3 bases, with 5 bases remaining between them. This CDR3 is 12 amino acids long. Germline values: CDR1 LNHDA, CDR2 SQIVND (reference sequence). Libraries were prepared by immunoSEQ multiplex PCR; TCRdb keeps only in-frame clonotypes and omits some of them. The repertoire includes around 36,000 clones, about nine tenths of them detected once, and about 9% sits in the top ten. In every patient, relapse followed autologous stem cell transplantation, while exposure to brentuximab vedotin differed.

The chain couples TRBV19 to TRBJ2-3; no clear D. This material consisted of peripheral blood mononuclear cells (PBMCs), taken at baseline. This clonotype was obtained from a human donor with classical Hodgkin lymphoma. This chain's CDR3 is CASSKWTDTQYF. DNA of the CDR3: TGTGCCAGTAGTAAATGGACAGATACGCAGTATTTT.